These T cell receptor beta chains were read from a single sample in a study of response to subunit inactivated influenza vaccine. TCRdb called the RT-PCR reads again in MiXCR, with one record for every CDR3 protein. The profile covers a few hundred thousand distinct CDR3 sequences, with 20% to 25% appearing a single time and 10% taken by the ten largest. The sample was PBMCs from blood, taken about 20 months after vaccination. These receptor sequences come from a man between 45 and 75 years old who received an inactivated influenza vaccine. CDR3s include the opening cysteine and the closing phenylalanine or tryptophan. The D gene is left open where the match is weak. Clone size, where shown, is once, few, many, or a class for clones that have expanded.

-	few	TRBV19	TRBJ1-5	CASKSGTGDNQPQHF	TGTGCCAGCAAATCCGGGACTGGGGACAATCAGCCCCAGCATTTT
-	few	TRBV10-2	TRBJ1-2	CASSKSGTNYGYTF	TGCGCCAGCAGTAAATCAGGGACGAACTATGGCTACACCTTC
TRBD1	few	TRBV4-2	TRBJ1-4	CASSLLGQASAKLFF	TGTGCCAGCAGCCTACTGGGACAGGCATCGGCAAAACTGTTTTTT
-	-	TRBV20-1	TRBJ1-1	CSAPGPKNTEAFF	TGCAGTGCACCAGGTCCGAAGAACACTGAAGCTTTCTTT
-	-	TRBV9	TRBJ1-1	CASSVWQGTEAFF	TGTGCCAGCAGCGTATGGCAGGGCACTGAAGCTTTCTTT
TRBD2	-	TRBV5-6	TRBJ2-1	CASSPTSGNTHNEQFF	TGTGCCAGCAGCCCAACTAGCGGGAACACCCACAATGAGCAGTTCTTC
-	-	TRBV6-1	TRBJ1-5	CASRKHPGDSNQPQHF	TGTGCCAGCAGAAAACACCCCGGAGATAGCAATCAGCCCCAGCATTTT
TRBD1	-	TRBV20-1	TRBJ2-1	CSAWPGPQGDEQFF	TGCAGTGCTTGGCCGGGACCACAGGGGGATGAGCAGTTCTTC
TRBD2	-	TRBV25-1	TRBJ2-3	CASSESGLVGGADTQYF	TGTGCCAGCAGTGAATCCGGACTAGTAGGTGGAGCAGATACGCAGTATTTT
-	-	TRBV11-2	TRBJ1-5	CASSLGLGQWDQPQHF	TGTGCCAGCAGCTTAGGTCTCGGGCAGTGGGATCAGCCCCAGCATTTT
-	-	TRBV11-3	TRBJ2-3	CASSLGRTTDTQYF	TGTGCCAGCAGCTTAGGACGCACCACAGATACGCAGTATTTT
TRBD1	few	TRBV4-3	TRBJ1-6	CASSSQWDRGNSPLHF	TGCGCCAGCAGCTCACAATGGGACAGGGGGAATTCACCCCTCCACTTT
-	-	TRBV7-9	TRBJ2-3	CASSLAGPGFDTQYF	TGTGCCAGCAGCTTGGCAGGACCCGGATTCGATACGCAGTATTTT
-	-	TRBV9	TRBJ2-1	CASSISSGMNEQFF	TGTGCCAGCAGCATATCGTCAGGGATGAATGAGCAGTTCTTC
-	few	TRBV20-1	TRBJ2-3	CSARDHNVGDTQYF	TGCAGTGCTAGAGATCATAATGTCGGAGATACGCAGTATTTT
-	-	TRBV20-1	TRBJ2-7	CSARDASSYEQYF	TGCAGTGCTAGAGATGCTAGCTCCTACGAGCAGTACTTC
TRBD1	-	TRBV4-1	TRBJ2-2	CASSQFRGTGELFF	TGCGCCAGCAGCCAATTCAGGGGGACCGGGGAGCTGTTTTTT
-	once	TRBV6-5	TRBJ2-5	CASSYRGMETQYF	TGTGCCAGCAGTTACCGAGGGATGGAGACCCAGTACTTC
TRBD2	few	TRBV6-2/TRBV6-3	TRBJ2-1	CASRPYGGRAYNEQFF	TGTGCCAGCAGGCCCTACGGCGGGAGGGCCTACAATGAGCAGTTCTTC
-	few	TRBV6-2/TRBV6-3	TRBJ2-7	CASSYYGGYEQYF	TGTGCCAGCAGTTACTACGGCGGCTACGAGCAGTACTTC
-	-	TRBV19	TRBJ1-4	CASSPIGVGEKLFF	TGTGCCAGTAGTCCAATCGGGGTCGGTGAAAAACTGTTTTTT
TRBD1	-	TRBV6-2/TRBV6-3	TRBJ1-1	CATNRGQAGADTEAFF	TGTGCCACAAACAGGGGGCAAGCAGGTGCGGACACTGAAGCTTTCTTT
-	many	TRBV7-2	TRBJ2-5	CASSLKETQYF	TGTGCCAGCAGCTTGAAAGAGACCCAGTACTTC
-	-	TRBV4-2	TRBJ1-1	CASTGARNTEAFF	TGTGCCAGCACGGGGGCGCGGAACACTGAAGCTTTCTTT
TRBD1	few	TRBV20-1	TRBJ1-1	CSARETGGWSTEAFF	TGCAGTGCTAGGGAGACAGGGGGCTGGAGCACTGAAGCTTTCTTT
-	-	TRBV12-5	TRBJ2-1	CASRPPGRNEQFF	TGTGCTAGTCGACCCCCGGGACGTAATGAGCAGTTCTTC
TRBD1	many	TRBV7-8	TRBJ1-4	CASSPEQGFHEKLFF	TGTGCCAGCAGCCCCGAACAGGGGTTCCATGAAAAACTGTTTTTT
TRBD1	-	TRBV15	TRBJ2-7	CATSSQGAYEQYF	TGTGCCACCAGCAGTCAGGGGGCATACGAGCAGTACTTC
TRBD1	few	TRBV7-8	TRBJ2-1	CASSLLPGQGAYNEQFF	TGTGCCAGCAGCTTATTACCGGGACAGGGGGCTTACAATGAGCAGTTCTTC
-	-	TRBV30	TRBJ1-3	CAWSVGPSDIYF	TGTGCCTGGAGTGTCGGGCCGTCCGACATATATTTT
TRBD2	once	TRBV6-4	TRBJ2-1	CASSKGLAGAGNEQFF	TGTGCCAGCAGTAAAGGGCTAGCGGGAGCGGGGAATGAGCAGTTCTTC
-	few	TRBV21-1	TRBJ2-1	CASSTQLPGLSYNEQFF	TGTGCCAGCAGCACGCAACTCCCGGGACTATCCTACAATGAGCAGTTCTTC
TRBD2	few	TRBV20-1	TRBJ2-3	CSARVGGSTDTQYF	TGCAGTGCTAGAGTGGGGGGGAGCACAGATACGCAGTATTTT
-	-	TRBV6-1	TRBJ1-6	CASTEGLPYSPLHF	TGTGCCAGCACCGAGGGACTCCCCTATTCACCCCTCCACTTT
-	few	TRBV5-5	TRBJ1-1	CASSLRGTLMNTEAFF	TGTGCCAGCAGCTTGAGGGGCACTCTAATGAACACTGAAGCTTTCTTT
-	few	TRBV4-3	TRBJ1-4	CASSQGTAFNEKLFF	TGCGCCAGCAGCCAAGGGACAGCGTTTAATGAAAAACTGTTTTTT
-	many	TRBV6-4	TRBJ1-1	CASSDGPGMNTEAFF	TGTGCCAGCAGTGACGGGCCAGGGATGAACACTGAAGCTTTCTTT
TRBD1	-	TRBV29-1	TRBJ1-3	CSVAGGGNTIYF	TGCAGCGTTGCAGGGGGCGGAAACACCATATATTTT
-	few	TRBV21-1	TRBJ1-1	CASSTGAEAFF	TGTGCCAGCAGCACAGGGGCTGAAGCTTTCTTT
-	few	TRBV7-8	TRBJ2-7	CASSLVVRGPHEQYF	TGTGCCAGCAGCTTAGTAGTTCGAGGACCCCACGAGCAGTACTTC
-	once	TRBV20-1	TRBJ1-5	CSAETGTIREPQHF	TGCAGTGCGGAAACCGGGACCATAAGGGAGCCCCAGCATTTT
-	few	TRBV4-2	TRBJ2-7	CASSQFTDRFSYEQYF	TGTGCCAGCAGCCAGTTCACCGACAGGTTCTCCTACGAGCAGTACTTC
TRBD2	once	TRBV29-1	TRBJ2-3	CSASIAGGRTDTQYF	TGCAGCGCCTCGATAGCGGGAGGTAGGACAGATACGCAGTATTTT
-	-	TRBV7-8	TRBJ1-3	CASSPRTGSGNTIYF	TGTGCCAGCAGCCCAAGGACGGGCTCTGGAAACACCATATATTTT
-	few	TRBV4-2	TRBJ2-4	CASSQDFRTVAAKNIQYF	TGTGCCAGCAGCCAAGACTTTCGGACAGTTGCAGCCAAAAACATTCAGTACTTC